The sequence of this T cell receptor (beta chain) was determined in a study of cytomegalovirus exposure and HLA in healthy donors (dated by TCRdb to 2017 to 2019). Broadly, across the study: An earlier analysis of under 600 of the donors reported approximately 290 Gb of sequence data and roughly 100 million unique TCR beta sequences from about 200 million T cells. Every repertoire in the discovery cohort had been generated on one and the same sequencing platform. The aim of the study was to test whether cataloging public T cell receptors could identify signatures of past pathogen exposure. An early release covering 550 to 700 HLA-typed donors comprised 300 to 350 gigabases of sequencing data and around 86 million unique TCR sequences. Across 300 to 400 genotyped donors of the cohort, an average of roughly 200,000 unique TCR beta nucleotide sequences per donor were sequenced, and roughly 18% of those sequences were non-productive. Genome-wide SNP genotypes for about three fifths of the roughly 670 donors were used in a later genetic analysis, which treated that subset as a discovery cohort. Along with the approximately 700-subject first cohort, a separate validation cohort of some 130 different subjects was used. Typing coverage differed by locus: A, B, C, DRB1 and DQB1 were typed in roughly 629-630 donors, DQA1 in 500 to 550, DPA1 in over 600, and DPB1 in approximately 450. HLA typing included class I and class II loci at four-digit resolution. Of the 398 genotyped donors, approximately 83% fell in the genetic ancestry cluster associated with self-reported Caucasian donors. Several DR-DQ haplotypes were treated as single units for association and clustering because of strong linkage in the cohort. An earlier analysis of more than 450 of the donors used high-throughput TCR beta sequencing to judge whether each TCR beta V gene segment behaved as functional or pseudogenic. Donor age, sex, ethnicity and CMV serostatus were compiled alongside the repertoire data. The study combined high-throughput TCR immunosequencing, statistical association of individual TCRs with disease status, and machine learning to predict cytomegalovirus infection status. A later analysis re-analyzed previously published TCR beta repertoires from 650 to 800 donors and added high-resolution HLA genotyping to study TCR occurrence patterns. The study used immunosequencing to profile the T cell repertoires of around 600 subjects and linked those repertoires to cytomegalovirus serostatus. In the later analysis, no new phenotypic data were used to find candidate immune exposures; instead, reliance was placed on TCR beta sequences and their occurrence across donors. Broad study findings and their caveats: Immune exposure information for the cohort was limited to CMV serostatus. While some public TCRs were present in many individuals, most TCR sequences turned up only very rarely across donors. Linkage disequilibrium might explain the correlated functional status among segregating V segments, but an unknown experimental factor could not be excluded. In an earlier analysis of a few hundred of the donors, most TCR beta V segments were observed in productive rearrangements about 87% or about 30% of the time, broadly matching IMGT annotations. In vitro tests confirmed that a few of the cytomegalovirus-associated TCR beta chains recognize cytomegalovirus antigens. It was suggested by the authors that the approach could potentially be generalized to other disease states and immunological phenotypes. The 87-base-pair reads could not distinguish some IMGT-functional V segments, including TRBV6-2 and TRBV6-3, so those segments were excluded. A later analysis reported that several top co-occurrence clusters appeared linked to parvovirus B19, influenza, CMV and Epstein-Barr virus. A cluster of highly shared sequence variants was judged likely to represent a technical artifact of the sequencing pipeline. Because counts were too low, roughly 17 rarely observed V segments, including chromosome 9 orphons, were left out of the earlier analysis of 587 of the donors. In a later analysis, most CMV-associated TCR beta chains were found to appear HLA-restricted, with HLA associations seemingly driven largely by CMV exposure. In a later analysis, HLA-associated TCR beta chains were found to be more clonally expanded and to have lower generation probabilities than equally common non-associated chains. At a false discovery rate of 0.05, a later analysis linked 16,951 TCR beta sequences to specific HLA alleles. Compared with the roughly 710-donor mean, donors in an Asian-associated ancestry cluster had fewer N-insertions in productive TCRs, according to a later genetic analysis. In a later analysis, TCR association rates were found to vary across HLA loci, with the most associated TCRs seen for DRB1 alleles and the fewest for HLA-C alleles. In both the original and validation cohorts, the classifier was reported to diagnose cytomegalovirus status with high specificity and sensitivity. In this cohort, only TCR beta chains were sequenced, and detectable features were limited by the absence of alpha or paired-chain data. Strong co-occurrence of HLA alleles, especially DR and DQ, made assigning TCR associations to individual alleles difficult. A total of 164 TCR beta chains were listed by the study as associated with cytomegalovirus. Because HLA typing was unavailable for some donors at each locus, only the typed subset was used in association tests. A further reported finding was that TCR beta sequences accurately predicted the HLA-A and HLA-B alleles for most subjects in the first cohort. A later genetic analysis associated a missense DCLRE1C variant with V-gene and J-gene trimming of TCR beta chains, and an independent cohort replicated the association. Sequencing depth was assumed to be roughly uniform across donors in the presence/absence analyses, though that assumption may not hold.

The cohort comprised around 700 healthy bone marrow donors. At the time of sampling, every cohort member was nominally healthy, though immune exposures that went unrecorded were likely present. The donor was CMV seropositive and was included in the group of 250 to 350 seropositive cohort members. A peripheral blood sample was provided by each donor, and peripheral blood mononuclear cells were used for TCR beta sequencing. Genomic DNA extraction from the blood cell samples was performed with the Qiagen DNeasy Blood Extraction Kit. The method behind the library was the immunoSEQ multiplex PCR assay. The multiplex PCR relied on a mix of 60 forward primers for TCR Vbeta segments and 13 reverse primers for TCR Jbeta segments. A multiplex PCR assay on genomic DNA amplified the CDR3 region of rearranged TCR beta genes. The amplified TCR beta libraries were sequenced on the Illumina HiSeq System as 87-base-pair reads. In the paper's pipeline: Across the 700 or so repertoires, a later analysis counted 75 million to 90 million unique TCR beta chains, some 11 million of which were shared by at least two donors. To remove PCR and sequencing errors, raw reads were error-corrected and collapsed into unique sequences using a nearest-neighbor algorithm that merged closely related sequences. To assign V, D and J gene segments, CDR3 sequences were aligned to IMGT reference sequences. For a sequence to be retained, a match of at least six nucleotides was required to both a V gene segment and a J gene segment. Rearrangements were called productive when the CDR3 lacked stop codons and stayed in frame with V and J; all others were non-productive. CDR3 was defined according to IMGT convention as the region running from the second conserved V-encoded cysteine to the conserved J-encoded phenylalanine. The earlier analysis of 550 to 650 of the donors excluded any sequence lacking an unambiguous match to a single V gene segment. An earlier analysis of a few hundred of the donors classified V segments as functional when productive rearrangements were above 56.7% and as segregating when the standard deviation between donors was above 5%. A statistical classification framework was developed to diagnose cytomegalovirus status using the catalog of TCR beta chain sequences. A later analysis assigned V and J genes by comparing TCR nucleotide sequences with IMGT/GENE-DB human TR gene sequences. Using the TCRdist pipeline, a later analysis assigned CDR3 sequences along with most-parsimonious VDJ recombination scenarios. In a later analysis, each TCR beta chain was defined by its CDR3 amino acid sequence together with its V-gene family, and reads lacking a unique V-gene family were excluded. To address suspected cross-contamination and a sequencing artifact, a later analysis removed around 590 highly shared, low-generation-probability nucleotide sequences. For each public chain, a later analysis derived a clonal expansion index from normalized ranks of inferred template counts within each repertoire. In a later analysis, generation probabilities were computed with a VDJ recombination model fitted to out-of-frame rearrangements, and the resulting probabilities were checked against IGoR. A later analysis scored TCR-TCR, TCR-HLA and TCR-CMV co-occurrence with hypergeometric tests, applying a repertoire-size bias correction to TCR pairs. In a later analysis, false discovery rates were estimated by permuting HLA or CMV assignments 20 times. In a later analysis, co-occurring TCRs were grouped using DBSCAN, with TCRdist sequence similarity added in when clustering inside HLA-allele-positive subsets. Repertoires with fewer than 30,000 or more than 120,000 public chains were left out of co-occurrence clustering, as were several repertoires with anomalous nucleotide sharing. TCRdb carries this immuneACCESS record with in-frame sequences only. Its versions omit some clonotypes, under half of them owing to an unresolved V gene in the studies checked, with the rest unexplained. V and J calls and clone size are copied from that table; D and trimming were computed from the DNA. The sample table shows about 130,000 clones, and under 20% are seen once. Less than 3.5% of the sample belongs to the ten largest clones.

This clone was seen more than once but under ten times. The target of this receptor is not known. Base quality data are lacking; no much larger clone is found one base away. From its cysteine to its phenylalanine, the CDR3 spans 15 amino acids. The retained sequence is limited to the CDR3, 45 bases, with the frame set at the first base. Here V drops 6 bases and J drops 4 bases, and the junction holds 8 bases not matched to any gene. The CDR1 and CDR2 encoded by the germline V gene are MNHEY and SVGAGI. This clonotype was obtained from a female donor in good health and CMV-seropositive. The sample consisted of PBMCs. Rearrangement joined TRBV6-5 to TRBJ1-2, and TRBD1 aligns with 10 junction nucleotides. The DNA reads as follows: TGTGCCAGCAGCCCCGGGACAGGGGCGATCTATGGCTACACCTTC. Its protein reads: CASSPGTGAIYGYTF.